Listed below are T cell receptor beta chains from one sample, sequenced in a study of cytomegalovirus exposure and HLA in healthy donors. Generated by immunoSEQ multiplex PCR, the TCRdb table keeps only in-frame clones and is missing some. This table has some 98,000 clones, roughly 77% appearing once. Sequenced material: PBMCs. These receptors were collected from a man aged 35-49 years in good health and CMV-seronegative. The CDR3 runs from the conserved cysteine through the conserved F or W. The order of the fields is V gene, J gene, CDR3 length, D gene, clone size, CDR3 protein, CDR3 DNA. A D gene is named only where the DNA matches it firmly. Not all rows give a size; the values are once, few, many and, for expanded clones, a class.

TRBV4-1	TRBJ1-1	15	TRBD1	-	CASSQEPGGNTEAFF	TGCGCCAGCAGCCAAGAACCAGGGGGTAACACTGAAGCTTTCTTT
TRBV19	TRBJ1-1	15	TRBD1	-	CASSTQGARNTEAFF	TGTGCCAGTAGTACACAGGGGGCGAGGAACACTGAAGCTTTCTTT
TRBV5-8	TRBJ1-5	13	-	-	CASSALGGQPQHF	TGTGCCAGCAGCGCCTTAGGCGGTCAGCCCCAGCATTTT
TRBV6-6	TRBJ1-4	14	TRBD1	once	CASSLQGTNEKLFF	TGTGCCAGCAGTTTACAGGGGACTAATGAAAAACTGTTTTTT
TRBV6-6	TRBJ1-1	12	TRBD1	-	CASSPTGFEAFF	TGTGCCAGCAGCCCGACAGGGTTTGAAGCTTTCTTT
TRBV21-1	TRBJ1-2	15	-	-	CASSKEDRAAYGYTF	TGTGCCAGCAGCAAAGAGGACAGGGCGGCCTATGGCTACACCTTC
TRBV6-5	TRBJ1-3	15	TRBD1	-	CASSFGQGGGNTIYF	TGTGCCAGCAGCTTTGGACAGGGCGGTGGAAACACCATATATTTT
TRBV18	TRBJ1-1	17	TRBD1	-	CASSPRDRGQANTEAFF	TGTGCCAGCTCACCGAGGGACAGGGGGCAGGCGAACACTGAAGCTTTCTTT
TRBV27	TRBJ1-5	13	-	-	CASRRQFNQPQHF	TGTGCCAGCAGAAGACAGTTTAACCAGCCCCAGCATTTT
TRBV19	TRBJ1-2	15	-	-	CASIPSRVPNYGYTF	TGTGCCAGTATCCCTTCCAGGGTTCCTAACTATGGCTACACCTTC
TRBV5-1	TRBJ2-1	12	-	-	CASSSKGRGQFF	TGCGCCAGCAGCTCAAAGGGCAGGGGGCAGTTCTTC
TRBV7-2	TRBJ2-2	16	TRBD1	-	CASRLTGTDKAGELFF	TGTGCCAGCAGACTGACCGGGACAGATAAGGCCGGGGAGCTGTTTTTT
TRBV7-2	TRBJ1-1	14	-	-	CASSFLWSGTEAFF	TGTGCCAGCAGCTTCCTGTGGTCGGGGACTGAAGCTTTCTTT
TRBV5-1	TRBJ2-2	15	TRBD1	-	CASSSRTGGSGELFF	TGCGCCAGCAGCTCGAGGACAGGGGGCTCCGGGGAGCTGTTTTTT
TRBV5-1	TRBJ2-7	16	TRBD2	-	CASSPRASGGASEQYF	TGCGCCAGCAGTCCGAGGGCTAGCGGGGGGGCTAGCGAGCAGTACTTC
TRBV9	TRBJ1-5	14	-	few	CASSEGPGDQPQHF	TGTGCCAGCAGCGAGGGGCCCGGAGATCAGCCCCAGCATTTT
TRBV6-1	TRBJ2-7	13	TRBD1	-	CASGGQGFDEQYF	TGTGCCAGCGGGGGACAGGGTTTCGACGAGCAGTACTTC
TRBV19	TRBJ2-7	14	TRBD1	-	CASTPGTGSYEQYF	TGTGCCAGTACCCCAGGGACAGGATCCTACGAGCAGTACTTC
TRBV18	TRBJ1-4	12	-	-	CASSPSQEKLFF	TGTGCCAGCTCACCTTCACAGGAAAAACTGTTTTTT
TRBV11-2	TRBJ2-5	15	TRBD1	-	CASSSGTGGRETQYF	TGTGCCAGCAGCTCCGGAACAGGGGGTAGGGAGACCCAGTACTTC
TRBV20-1	TRBJ1-2	10	TRBD1	-	CSATGGSYTF	TGCAGTGCTACAGGGGGTAGCTACACCTTC
TRBV6-5	TRBJ2-3	14	TRBD2	-	CASSSGLESDTQYF	TGTGCCAGCAGTTCTGGACTAGAGTCAGATACGCAGTATTTT
TRBV5-5	TRBJ1-6	13	-	-	CASSLIQNSPLHF	TGTGCCAGCAGCTTAATACAAAATTCACCCCTCCACTTT
TRBV6-1	TRBJ1-2	11	-	-	CASQGHYGYTF	TGTGCCAGCCAGGGGCACTATGGCTACACCTTC
TRBV4-3	TRBJ2-7	18	-	-	CASSQEQAAFGLAYEQYF	TGCGCCAGCAGCCAAGAGCAGGCCGCCTTTGGACTCGCCTACGAGCAGTACTTC
TRBV5-1	TRBJ2-3	18	TRBD2	few	CASSVGPERGVRTDTQYF	TGCGCCAGCAGCGTAGGACCGGAGCGGGGGGTAAGAACAGATACGCAGTATTTT
TRBV7-7	TRBJ1-2	13	-	-	CASSLAQGYGYTF	TGTGCCAGCAGCTTAGCCCAGGGTTATGGCTACACCTTC
TRBV5-6	TRBJ1-4	15	-	-	CASRRGRETNEKLFF	TGTGCCAGCAGACGTGGCAGGGAAACTAATGAAAAACTGTTTTTT
TRBV28	TRBJ2-5	14	-	-	CASSPTRHQETQYF	TGTGCCAGCAGCCCGACTCGACACCAAGAGACCCAGTACTTC
TRBV5-4	TRBJ2-7	15	TRBD2	-	CASSPTGLAVYEQYF	TGTGCCAGCAGCCCTACAGGACTAGCCGTCTACGAGCAGTACTTC
TRBV11-2	TRBJ2-5	15	-	-	CASSLDRGPPKTQYF	TGTGCCAGCAGCTTAGACAGGGGTCCGCCAAAGACCCAGTACTTC
TRBV5-1	TRBJ2-7	15	-	-	CASSLGDRSSYEQYF	TGCGCCAGCAGCTTGGGTGACAGGAGCTCCTACGAGCAGTACTTC
TRBV7-2	TRBJ2-1	15	TRBD2	-	CASSPRTSDHNEQFF	TGTGCCAGCAGCCCCCGGACTAGCGATCACAATGAGCAGTTCTTC
TRBV2	TRBJ1-2	9	-	once	CASKAGYTF	TGTGCCAGCAAAGCTGGCTACACCTTC
TRBV5-4	TRBJ2-3	14	TRBD1	-	CASSLTGTGIAQYF	TGTGCCAGCAGCTTGACCGGGACAGGGATCGCGCAGTATTTT
TRBV5-1	TRBJ1-4	13	-	-	CASSPDSHEKLFF	TGCGCCAGCAGCCCGGACAGCCATGAAAAACTGTTTTTT
TRBV2	TRBJ1-2	14	-	-	CASSEVNSNYGYTF	TGTGCCAGCAGTGAAGTGAACTCTAACTATGGCTACACCTTC
TRBV7-6	TRBJ2-7	15	-	-	CASSLGAGQSYEQYF	TGTGCCAGCAGCTTAGGTGCAGGGCAGTCCTACGAGCAGTACTTC
TRBV7-2	TRBJ2-7	15	TRBD2	-	CASSLGGGGLYEQYF	TGTGCCAGCAGCTTAGGGGGCGGGGGACTCTACGAGCAGTACTTC
TRBV9	TRBJ2-3	16	TRBD1	-	CASSVGSTGGTDTQYF	TGTGCCAGCAGCGTAGGTTCGACAGGGGGCACAGATACGCAGTATTTT
TRBV6-5	TRBJ2-2	11	-	few	CATRGYGELFF	TGTGCCACCCGGGGGTACGGGGAGCTGTTTTTT
TRBV4-1	TRBJ2-6	16	TRBD1	-	CASSRGQGSGANVLTF	TGCGCCAGCAGCCGTGGACAGGGGTCTGGGGCCAACGTCCTGACTTTC
TRBV28	TRBJ2-7	14	TRBD1	-	CASRPGQGANEQYF	TGTGCCAGCAGACCGGGACAGGGGGCCAACGAGCAGTACTTC
TRBV27	TRBJ2-2	16	TRBD2	-	CASSPWTSGPTGELFF	TGTGCCAGCAGCCCCTGGACTAGCGGGCCGACCGGGGAGCTGTTTTTT
TRBV7-2	TRBJ2-7	13	-	-	CASSPPGSYEQYF	TGTGCCAGCAGCCCCCCGGGGAGCTACGAGCAGTACTTC
TRBV27	TRBJ1-1	13	-	-	CASSYPGNTEAFF	TGTGCCAGCAGTTACCCCGGGAACACTGAAGCTTTCTTT
TRBV7-9	TRBJ1-3	14	-	few	CASTVSGSGNTIYF	TGTGCCAGCACCGTATCGGGCTCTGGAAACACCATATATTTT
TRBV7-9	TRBJ1-1	12	-	-	CASELGATEAFF	TGTGCCAGCGAATTGGGGGCCACTGAAGCTTTCTTT
TRBV10-3	TRBJ1-2	15	TRBD1	-	CAISEPTGGTYGYTF	TGTGCCATCAGTGAGCCGACAGGGGGCACGTATGGCTACACCTTC
TRBV5-6	TRBJ1-6	14	-	-	CASSLWFSNSPLHF	TGTGCCAGCAGCCTCTGGTTCAGTAATTCACCCCTCCACTTT
TRBV11-2	TRBJ2-7	15	TRBD2	-	CASSLELAGAYEQYF	TGTGCCAGCAGCTTAGAACTAGCGGGGGCCTACGAGCAGTACTTC
TRBV7-9	TRBJ1-6	19	-	-	CSSSLPRTEDVPYLSPLHF	TGTTCCAGCAGCTTACCCCGGACAGAGGACGTCCCGTATTTGTCACCCCTCCACTTT
TRBV10-2	TRBJ1-6	15	-	-	CASSEVSSYNSPLHF	TGCGCCAGCAGTGAAGTCAGCTCCTATAATTCACCCCTCCACTTT
TRBV4-1	TRBJ2-1	19	TRBD1	-	CASSQSPRDSRTSYNEQFF	TGCGCCAGCAGCCAAAGCCCCCGGGACAGCAGGACCAGCTACAATGAGCAGTTCTTC
TRBV10-3	TRBJ1-2	11	TRBD1	-	CATTGGDGYTF	TGTGCCACCACAGGGGGCGATGGCTACACCTTC
TRBV13	TRBJ2-7	13	-	-	CASSLRGNYEQYF	TGTGCCAGCAGCCTTAGGGGGAACTACGAGCAGTACTTC
TRBV19	TRBJ2-7	14	-	-	CASSLGTRPYEQYF	TGTGCCAGTAGTTTAGGGACAAGGCCCTACGAGCAGTACTTC
TRBV7-2	TRBJ1-4	14	TRBD1	-	CASSQGQGGEKLFF	TGTGCCAGCAGCCAGGGACAGGGAGGTGAAAAACTGTTTTTT
TRBV12-5	TRBJ2-2	13	-	once	CASGTSGSGELFF	TGTGCTAGTGGGACATCAGGGTCCGGGGAGCTGTTTTTT
TRBV2	TRBJ1-3	20	-	-	CASSEEAGLEGSVGGNTIYF	TGTGCCAGCAGTGAAGAGGCCGGTCTTGAGGGCTCGGTGGGCGGAAACACCATATATTTT